This T cell receptor (beta chain) was profiled in a study of regulatory T cells in long-lasting Graves disease. Building the TCR beta libraries relied on iRepertoire HTBI primers, and CDR3 regions underwent Arm-PCR. TCRdb independently ran MiXCR on the multiplex PCR reads; one entry per CDR3 protein. The sample shows about 320,000 distinct CDR3 sequences, more than 15% of them seen only once. Noted time point: newly diagnosed GD, antithyroid drugs for less than 3 months. PBMCs were the source of the RNA used for TCR sequencing. This clonotype was detected many times. The CDR3 spans 16 residues. Trimming took 3 bases from V and 3 from J, leaving 15 bases between them. Germline V gene sequence: CDR1 KGHSH, CDR2 LQKENI.

This clonotype was sampled from a female donor with Graves disease. The V and J genes are TRBV18 and TRBJ2-1; tentative D call: TRBD1 (5 bases). Here the sequenced sample was peripheral blood mononuclear cells (PBMCs), taken at new diagnosis, from a patient treated with antithyroid drugs. Here the CDR3 DNA reads TGTGCCAGCTCACCTCGAGGTGCCCAGGGCTACAATGAGCAGTTCTTC. Translation: CASSPRGAQGYNEQFF. Combining the CDR3 with reference TRBV18 and TRBJ2-1 gives the whole variable domain NAGVMQNPRHLVRRRGQEARLRCSPMKGHSHVYWYRQLPEEGLKFMVYLQKENIIDESGMPKERFSAEFPKEGPSILRIQQVVRGDSAAYFCASSPRGAQGYNEQFFGPGTRLTVL.